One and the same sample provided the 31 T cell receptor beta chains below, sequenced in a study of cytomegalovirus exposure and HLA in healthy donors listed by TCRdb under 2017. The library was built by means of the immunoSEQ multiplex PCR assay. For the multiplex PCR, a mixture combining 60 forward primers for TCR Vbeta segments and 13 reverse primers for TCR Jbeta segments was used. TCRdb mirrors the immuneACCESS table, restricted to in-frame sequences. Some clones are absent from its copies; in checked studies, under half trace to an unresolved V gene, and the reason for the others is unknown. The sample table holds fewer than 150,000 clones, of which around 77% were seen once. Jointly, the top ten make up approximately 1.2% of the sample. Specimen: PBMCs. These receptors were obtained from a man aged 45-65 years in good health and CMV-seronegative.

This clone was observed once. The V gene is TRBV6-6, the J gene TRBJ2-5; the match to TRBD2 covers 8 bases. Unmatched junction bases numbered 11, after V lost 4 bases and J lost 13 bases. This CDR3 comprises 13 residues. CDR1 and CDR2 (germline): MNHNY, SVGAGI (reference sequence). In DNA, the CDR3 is TGTGCCAGCAGTTCCCTAGCGGGCGATTTCCCGTACTTC. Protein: CASSSLAGDFPYF.

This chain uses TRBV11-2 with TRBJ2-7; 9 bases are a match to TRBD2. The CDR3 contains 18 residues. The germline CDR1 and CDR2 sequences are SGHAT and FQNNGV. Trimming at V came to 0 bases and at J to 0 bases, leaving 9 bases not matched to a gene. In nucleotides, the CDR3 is TGTGCCAGCAGCTTAGATTCATCTAGCGGGGCGAACTCCTACGAGCAGTACTTC. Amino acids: CASSLDSSSGANSYEQYF.

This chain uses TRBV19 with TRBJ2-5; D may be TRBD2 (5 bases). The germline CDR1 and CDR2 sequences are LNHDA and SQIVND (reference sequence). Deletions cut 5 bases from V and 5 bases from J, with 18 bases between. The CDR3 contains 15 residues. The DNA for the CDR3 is TGTGCCAGTAGTTCCTCCGGGCCCCCGGGGGAGACCCAGTACTTC. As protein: CASSSSGPPGETQYF.

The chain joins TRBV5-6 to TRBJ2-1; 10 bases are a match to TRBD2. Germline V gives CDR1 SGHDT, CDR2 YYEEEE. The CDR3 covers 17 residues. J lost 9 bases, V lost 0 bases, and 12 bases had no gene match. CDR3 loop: CASSLAGSGRASIEQFF. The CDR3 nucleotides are TGTGCCAGCAGCTTGGCTGGAAGCGGGAGGGCCAGTATTGAGCAGTTCTTC.

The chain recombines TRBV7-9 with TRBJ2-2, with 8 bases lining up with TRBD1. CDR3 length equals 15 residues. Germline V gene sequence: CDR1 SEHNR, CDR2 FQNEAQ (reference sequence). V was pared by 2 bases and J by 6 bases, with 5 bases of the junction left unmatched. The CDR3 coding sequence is TGTGCCAGCAGCTTACGGGGACAGGTCCCCGGGGAGCTGTTTTTT. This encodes CASSLRGQVPGELFF. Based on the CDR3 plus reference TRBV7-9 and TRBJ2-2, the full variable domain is DTGVSQNPRHKITKRGQNVTFRCDPISEHNRLYWYRQTLGQGPEFLTYFQNEAQLEKSRLLSDRFSAERPKGSFSTLEIQRTEQGDSAMYLCASSLRGQVPGELFFGEGSRLTVL.

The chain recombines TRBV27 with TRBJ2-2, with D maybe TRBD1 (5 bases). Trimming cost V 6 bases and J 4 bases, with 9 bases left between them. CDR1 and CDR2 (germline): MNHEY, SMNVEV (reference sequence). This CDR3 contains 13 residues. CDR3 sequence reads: CASRDITTGELFF. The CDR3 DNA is TGTGCCAGCAGGGACATAACCACCGGGGAGCTGTTTTTT.

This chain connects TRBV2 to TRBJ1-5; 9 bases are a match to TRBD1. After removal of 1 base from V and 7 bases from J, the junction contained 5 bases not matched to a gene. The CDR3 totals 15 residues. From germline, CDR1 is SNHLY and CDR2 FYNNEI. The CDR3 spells CASSEGGQGAQPQHF. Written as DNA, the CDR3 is TGTGCCAGCAGTGAAGGGGGACAGGGAGCCCAGCCCCAGCATTTT.

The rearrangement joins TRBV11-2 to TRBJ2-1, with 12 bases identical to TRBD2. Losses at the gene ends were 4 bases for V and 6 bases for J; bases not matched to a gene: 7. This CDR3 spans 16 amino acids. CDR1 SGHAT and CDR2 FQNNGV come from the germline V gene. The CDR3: CASSSSLAGGRNEQFF. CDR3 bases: TGTGCCAGCAGCTCCAGCCTAGCGGGAGGGCGCAATGAGCAGTTCTTC.

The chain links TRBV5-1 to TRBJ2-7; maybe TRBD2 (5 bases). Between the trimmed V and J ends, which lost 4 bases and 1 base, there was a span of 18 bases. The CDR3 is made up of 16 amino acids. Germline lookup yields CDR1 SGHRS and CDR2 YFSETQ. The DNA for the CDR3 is TGCGCCAGCAGCCCTGGAGGCGCTACACCATCCTACGAGCAGTACTTC. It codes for CASSPGGATPSYEQYF.

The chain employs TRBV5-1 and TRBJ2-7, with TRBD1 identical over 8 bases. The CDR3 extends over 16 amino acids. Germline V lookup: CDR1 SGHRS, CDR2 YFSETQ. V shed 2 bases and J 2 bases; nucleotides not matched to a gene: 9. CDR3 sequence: CASSLSPGQEAYEQYF. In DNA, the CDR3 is TGCGCCAGCAGCTTAAGTCCGGGACAGGAGGCCTACGAGCAGTACTTC. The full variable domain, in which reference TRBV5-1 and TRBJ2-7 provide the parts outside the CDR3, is KAGVTQTPRYLIKTRGQQVTLSCSPISGHRSVSWYQQTPGQGLQFLFEYFSETQRNKGNFPGRFSGRQFSNSRSEMNVSTLELGDSALYLCASSLSPGQEAYEQYFGPGTRLTVT.

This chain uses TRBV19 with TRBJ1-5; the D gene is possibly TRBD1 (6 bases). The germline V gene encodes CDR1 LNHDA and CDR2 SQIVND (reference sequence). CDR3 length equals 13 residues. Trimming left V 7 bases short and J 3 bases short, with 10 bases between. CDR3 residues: CASTTGLNQPQHF. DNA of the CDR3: TGTGCCAGTACTACAGGGCTCAATCAGCCCCAGCATTTT.

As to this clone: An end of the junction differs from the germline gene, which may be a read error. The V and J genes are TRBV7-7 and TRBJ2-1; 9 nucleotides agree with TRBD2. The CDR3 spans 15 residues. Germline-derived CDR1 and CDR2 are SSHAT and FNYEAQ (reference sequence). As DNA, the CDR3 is TGTGCTAGCAGCTTAGGGGCGGGGGGGTACAATGAGCAGTTCTTC. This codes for CASSLGAGGYNEQFF.

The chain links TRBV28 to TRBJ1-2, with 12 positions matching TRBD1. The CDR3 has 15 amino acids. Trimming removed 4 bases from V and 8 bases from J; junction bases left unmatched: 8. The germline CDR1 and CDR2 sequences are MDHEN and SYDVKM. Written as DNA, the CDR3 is TGTGCCAGCAGTTCGACCGGGACAGGGGGCGACGGCTACACCTTC. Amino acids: CASSSTGTGGDGYTF.

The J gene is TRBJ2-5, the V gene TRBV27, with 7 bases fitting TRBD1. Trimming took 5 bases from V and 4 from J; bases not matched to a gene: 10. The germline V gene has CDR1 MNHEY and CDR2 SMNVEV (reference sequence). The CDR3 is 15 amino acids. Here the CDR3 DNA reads TGTGCCAGCAGTCCAGGGACAGTTTATCGAGAGACCCAGTACTTC. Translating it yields CASSPGTVYRETQYF.

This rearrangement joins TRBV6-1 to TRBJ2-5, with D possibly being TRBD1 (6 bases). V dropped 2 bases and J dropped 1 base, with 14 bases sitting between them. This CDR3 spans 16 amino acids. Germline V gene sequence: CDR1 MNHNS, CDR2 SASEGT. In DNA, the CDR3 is TGTGCCAGCAGTGAACTGAGGGGGACAAGCCAAGAGACCCAGTACTTC. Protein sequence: CASSELRGTSQETQYF.

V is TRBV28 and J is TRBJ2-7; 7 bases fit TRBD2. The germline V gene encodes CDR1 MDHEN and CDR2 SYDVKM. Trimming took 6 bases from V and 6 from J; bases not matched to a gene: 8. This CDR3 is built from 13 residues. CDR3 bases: TGTGCCAGCAGGCTGAGCGGGAACGGCGAGCAGTACTTC. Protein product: CASRLSGNGEQYF.

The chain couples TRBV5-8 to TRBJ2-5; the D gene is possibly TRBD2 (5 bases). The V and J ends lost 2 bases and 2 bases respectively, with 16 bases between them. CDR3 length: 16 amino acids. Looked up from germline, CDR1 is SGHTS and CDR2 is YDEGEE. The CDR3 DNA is TGTGCCAGCAGCTTTCATTTGGGAGAAACGCAAGAGACCCAGTACTTC. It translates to CASSFHLGETQETQYF.

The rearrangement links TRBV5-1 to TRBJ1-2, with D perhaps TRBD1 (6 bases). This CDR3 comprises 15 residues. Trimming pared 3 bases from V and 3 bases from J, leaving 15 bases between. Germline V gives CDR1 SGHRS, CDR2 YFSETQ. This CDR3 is CASSWKGDKDYGYTF. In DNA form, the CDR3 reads TGCGCCAGCAGCTGGAAGGGGGACAAGGACTATGGCTACACCTTC.

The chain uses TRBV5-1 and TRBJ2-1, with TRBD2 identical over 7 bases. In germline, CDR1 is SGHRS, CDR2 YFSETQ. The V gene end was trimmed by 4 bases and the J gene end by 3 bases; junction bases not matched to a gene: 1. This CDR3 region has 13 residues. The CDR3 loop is CASSQRGYNEQFF. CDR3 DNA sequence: TGCGCCAGCAGCCAGCGGGGCTACAATGAGCAGTTCTTC.

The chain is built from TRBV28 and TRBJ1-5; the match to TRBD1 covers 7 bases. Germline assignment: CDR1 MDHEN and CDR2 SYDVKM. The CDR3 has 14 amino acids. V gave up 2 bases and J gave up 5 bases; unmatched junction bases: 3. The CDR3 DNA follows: TGTGCCAGCAGTTTACCGGACAGGCATCAGCCCCAGCATTTT. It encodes CASSLPDRHQPQHF.

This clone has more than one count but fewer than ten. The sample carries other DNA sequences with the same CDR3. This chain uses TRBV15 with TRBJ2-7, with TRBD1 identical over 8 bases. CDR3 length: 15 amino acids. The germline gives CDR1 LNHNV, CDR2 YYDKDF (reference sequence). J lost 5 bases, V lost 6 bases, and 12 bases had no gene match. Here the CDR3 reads CATRDQDRAAHEQYF. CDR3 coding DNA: TGTGCCACCAGGGACCAGGACAGGGCGGCCCACGAGCAGTACTTC.

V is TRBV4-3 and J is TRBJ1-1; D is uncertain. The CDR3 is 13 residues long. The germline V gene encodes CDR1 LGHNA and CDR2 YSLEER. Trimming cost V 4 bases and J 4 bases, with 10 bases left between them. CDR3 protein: CASSREELTEAFF. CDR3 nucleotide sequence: TGCGCCAGCAGCCGAGAAGAGCTCACTGAAGCTTTCTTT.

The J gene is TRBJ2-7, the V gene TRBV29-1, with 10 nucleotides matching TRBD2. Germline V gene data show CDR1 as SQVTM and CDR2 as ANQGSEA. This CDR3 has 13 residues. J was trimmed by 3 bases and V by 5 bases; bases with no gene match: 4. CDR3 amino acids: CSVTGTSDYEQYF. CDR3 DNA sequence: TGCAGCGTTACCGGGACTAGCGACTACGAGCAGTACTTC.

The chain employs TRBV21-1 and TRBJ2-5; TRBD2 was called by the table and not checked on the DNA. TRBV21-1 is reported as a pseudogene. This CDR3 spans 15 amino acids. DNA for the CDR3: TGTGCCAGCAGACAATTCGCGGGCGACCGGGGGGCCCAGTACTTC. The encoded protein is CASRQFAGDRGAQYF.

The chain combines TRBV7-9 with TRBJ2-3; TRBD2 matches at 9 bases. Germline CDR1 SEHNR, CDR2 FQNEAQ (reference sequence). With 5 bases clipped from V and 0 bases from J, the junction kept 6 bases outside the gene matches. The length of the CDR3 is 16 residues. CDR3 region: CASSLRTSASTDTQYF. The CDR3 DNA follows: TGTGCCAGCAGCCTACGGACTAGCGCGAGCACAGATACGCAGTATTTT.

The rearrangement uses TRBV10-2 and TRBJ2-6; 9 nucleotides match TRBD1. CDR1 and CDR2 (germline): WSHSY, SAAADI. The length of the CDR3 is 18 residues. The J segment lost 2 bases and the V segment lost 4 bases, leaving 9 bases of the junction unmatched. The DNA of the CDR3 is TGCGCCAGCAGTGCGAGGACAGGGGAAAACCCTGGGGCCAACGTCCTGACTTTC. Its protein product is CASSARTGENPGANVLTF.

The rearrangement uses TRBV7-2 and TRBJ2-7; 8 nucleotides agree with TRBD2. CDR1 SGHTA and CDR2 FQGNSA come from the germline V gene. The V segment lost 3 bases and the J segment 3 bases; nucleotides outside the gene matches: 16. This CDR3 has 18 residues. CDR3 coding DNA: TGTGCCAGCAGCTTCCTCGCTTCCCAGGTAGCGGGAAGCTACGAGCAGTACTTC. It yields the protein CASSFLASQVAGSYEQYF.

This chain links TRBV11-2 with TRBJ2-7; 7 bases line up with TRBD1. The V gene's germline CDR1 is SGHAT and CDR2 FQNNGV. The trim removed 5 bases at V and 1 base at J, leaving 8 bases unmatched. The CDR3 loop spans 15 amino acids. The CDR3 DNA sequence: TGTGCCAGCAGCATCGGCACAGGGGCGTCCTACGAGCAGTACTTC. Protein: CASSIGTGASYEQYF.

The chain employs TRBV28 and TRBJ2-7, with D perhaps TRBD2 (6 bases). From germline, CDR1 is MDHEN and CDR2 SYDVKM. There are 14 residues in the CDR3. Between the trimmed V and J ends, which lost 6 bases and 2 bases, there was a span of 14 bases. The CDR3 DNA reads TGTGCCAGCAGACCTCCGGGAGCCACCTACGAGCAGTACTTC. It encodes CASRPPGATYEQYF.

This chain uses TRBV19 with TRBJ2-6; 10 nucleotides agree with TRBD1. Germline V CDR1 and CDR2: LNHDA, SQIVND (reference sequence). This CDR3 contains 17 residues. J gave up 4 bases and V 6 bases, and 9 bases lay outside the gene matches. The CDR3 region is CASSPGQGGAGANVLTF. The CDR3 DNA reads TGTGCCAGTAGCCCCGGACAGGGGGGCGCGGGGGCCAACGTCCTGACTTTC.

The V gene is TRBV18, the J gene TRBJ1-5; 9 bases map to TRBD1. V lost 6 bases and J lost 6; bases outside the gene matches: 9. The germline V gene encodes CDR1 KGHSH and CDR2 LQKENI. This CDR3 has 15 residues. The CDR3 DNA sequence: TGTGCCAGCTCCCCGGCGGACAGGGGAGGTCAGCCCCAGCATTTT. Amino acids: CASSPADRGGQPQHF.